The source of this TCR beta chain is a study of T cells in Graves' hyperthyroidism and ophthalmopathy. Amplification targeted TCR beta CDR3 regions from RNA transcripts. The HTBI primer set served for first-round RT-PCR of the TCR CDR3. A single record per CDR3 protein comes from TCRdb applying MiXCR to the multiplex PCR reads. Among about 350,000 distinct CDR3 sequences listed, over 11% were seen once. The CDR3 is 15 amino acids. V was pared by 3 bases and J by 0 bases, with 11 bases between. CDR1 is SGHAT and CDR2 is FQNNGV in the germline V gene. This clonotype was picked up many times. The receptor's source is a woman aged 25 to 39 with Graves' hyperthyroidism. Material: blood. J is TRBJ2-5 and V is TRBV11-2, with D possibly being TRBD2 (6 bases). CDR3: CASSLRWGDQETQYF. The CDR3 nucleotides are TGTGCCAGCAGCTTGAGGTGGGGGGACCAAGAGACCCAGTACTTC.